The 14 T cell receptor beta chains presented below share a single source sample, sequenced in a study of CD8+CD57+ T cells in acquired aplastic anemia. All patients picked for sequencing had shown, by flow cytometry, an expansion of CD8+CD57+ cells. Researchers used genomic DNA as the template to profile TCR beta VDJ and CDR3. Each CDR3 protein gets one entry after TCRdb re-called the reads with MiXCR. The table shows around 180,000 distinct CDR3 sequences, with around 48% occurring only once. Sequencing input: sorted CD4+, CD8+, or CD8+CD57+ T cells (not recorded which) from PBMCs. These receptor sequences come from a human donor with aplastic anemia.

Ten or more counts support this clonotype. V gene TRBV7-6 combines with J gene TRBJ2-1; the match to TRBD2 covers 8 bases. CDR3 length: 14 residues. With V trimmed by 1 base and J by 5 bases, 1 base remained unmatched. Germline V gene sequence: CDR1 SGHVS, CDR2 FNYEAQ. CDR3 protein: CASSLGRGDNEQFF. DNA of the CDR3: TGTGCCAGCAGCTTAGGGCGGGGGGACAATGAGCAGTTCTTC. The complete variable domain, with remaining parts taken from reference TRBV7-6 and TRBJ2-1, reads GAGVSQSPRYKVTKRGQDVALRCDPISGHVSLYWYRQALGQGPEFLTYFNYEAQQDKSGLPNDRFSAERPEGSISTLTIQRTEQRDSAMYRCASSLGRGDNEQFFGPGTRLTVL.

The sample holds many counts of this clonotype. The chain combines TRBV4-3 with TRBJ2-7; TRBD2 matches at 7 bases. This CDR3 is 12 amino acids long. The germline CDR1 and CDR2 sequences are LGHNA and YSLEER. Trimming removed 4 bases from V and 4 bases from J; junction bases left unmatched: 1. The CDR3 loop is CASSREGYEQYF. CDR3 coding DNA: TGCGCCAGCAGCCGGGAGGGGTACGAGCAGTACTTC.

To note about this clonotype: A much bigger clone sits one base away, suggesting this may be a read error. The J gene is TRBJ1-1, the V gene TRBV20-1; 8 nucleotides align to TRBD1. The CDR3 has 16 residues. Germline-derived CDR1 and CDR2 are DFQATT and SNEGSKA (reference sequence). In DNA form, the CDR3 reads TGCAGTGCTAGACCCTCCCGGGACAGGTTGAACACTGAAGCTTCCTTT. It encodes CSARPSRDRLNTEASF.

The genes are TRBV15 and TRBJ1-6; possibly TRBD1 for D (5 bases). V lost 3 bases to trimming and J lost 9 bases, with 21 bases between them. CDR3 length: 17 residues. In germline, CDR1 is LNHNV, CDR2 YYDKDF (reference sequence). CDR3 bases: TGTGCCACCAGCAGTAGGATCGACAGAAGTCTCGGTTCACCCCTCCACTTT. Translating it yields CATSSRIDRSLGSPLHF.

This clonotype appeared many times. The CDR3 spells CASSLLGQGGEKLFF. The DNA of the CDR3 is TGTGCCAGCAGTTTATTGGGTCAGGGGGGTGAAAAACTGTTTTTT. V gene TRBV12-3 or TRBV12-4 combines with J gene TRBJ1-4, with TRBD1 identical over 7 bases. The CDR3 loop spans 15 amino acids. Germline trimming cut 2 bases from V and 7 bases from J; bases unmatched to any gene: 7.

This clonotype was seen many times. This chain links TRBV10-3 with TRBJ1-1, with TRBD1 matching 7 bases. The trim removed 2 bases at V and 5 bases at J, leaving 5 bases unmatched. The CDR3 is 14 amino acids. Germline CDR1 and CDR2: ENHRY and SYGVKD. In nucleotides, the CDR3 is TGTGCCATCAGTGAGGAGGGGGCCCAGACTGAAGCTTTCTTT. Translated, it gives CAISEEGAQTEAFF.

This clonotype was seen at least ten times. The CDR3 nucleotides are TGTGCCAGTACCACACAGGGGGCAGGGACAGATACGCAGTATTTT. Translated, it gives CASTTQGAGTDTQYF. The rearrangement links TRBV19 to TRBJ2-3, with TRBD1 identical over 9 bases. Germline lookup yields CDR1 LNHDA and CDR2 SQIVND (reference sequence). The V gene end was trimmed by 7 bases and the J gene end by 3 bases; junction bases not matched to a gene: 8. The CDR3 is made up of 15 amino acids.

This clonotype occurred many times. The CDR3 nucleotides are TGCGCCAGCAGCAGGGGGGAGAACACTGAAGCTTTCTTT. It translates to CASSRGENTEAFF. This chain joins TRBV5-1 and TRBJ1-1; maybe TRBD1 (6 bases). The V and J ends lost 4 bases and 1 base respectively, with 8 bases between them. Per germline, CDR1 SGHRS and CDR2 YFSETQ. CDR3 length: 13 amino acids.

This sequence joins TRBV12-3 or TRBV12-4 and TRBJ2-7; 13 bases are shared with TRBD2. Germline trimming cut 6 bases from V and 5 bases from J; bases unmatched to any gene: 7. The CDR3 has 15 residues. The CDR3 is CASRPGLAGRNEQYF. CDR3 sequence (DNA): TGTGCCAGCAGACCGGGACTAGCGGGAAGGAACGAGCAGTACTTC.

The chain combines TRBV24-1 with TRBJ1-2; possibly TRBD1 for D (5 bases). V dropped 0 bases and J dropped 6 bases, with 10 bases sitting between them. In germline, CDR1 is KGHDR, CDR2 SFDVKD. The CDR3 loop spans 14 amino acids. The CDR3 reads CATSDLLAGHGYTF. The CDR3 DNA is TGTGCCACCAGTGATTTGCTGGCAGGGCATGGCTACACCTTC.

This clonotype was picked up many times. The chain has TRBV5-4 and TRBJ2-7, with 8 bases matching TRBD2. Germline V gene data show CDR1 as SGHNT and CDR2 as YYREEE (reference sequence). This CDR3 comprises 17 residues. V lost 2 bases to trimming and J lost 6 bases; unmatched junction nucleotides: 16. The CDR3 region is CASSLRSGREFFSEQYF. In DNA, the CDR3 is TGTGCCAGCAGCTTAAGGAGCGGGAGAGAGTTTTTCTCCGAGCAGTACTTC.

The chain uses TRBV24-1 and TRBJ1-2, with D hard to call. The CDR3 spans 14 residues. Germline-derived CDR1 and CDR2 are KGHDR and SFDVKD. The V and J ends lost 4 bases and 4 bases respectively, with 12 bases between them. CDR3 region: CATSETEAGYGYTF. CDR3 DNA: TGTGCCACCAGTGAGACCGAGGCTGGCTATGGCTACACCTTC.

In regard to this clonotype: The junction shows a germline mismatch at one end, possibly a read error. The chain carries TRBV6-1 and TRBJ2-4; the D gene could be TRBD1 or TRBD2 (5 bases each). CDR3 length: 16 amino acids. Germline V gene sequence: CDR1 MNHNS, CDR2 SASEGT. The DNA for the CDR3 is TGTACCAGCAGTGGCCCGCGAGGGGTAGCCAAAAACATTCAGTACTTC. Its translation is CTSSGPRGVAKNIQYF.

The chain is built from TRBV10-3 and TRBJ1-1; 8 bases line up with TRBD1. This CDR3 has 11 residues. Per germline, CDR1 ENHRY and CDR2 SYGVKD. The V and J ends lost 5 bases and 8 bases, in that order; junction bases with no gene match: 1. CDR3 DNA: TGTGCCATCAGTCGGGACAGGGAAGCTTTCTTT. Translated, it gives CAISRDREAFF.